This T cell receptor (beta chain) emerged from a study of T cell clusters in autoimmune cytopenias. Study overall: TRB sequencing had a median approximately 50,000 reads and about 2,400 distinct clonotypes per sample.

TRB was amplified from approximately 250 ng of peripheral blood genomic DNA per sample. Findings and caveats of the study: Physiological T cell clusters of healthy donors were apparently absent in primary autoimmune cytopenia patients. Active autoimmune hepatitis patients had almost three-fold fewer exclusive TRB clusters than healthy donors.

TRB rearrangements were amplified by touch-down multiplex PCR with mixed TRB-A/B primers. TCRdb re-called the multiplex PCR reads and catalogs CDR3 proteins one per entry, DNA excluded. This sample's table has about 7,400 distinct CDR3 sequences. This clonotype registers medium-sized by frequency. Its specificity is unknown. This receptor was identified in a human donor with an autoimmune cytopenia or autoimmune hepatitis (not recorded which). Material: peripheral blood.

The CDR3: CASSYPDRNSPLHF. The chain recombines TRBV6-6 with TRBJ1-6. The germline V gene has CDR1 MNHNY and CDR2 SVGAGI (reference sequence). This CDR3 region has 14 residues.